Listed here are 5 T cell receptor beta chains from one sample, sequenced in a study of response to subunit inactivated influenza vaccine. MiXCR, applied by TCRdb to the RT-PCR reads, yields one record per CDR3 protein. This sample carries 150,000 or so distinct CDR3 sequences, about 10% of them seen once, and the ten largest clones take 35% to 40%. This material consisted of CD8+ T cells sorted from PBMCs, taken less than 30 months after vaccination. The receptors shown here come from a man aged 50 to 69 who received an inactivated influenza vaccine.

This chain connects TRBV24-1 to TRBJ2-1; 7 bases are shared with TRBD1. The J segment lost 8 bases and the V segment lost 4 bases, leaving 4 bases of the junction unmatched. This CDR3 has 13 amino acids. Germline-derived CDR1 and CDR2 are KGHDR and SFDVKD. The CDR3 loop is CATSDRTGHEQFF. CDR3 nucleotide sequence: TGTGCCACCAGTGACCGGACAGGACATGAGCAGTTCTTC.

The sample holds a few counts of this clonotype. J is TRBJ1-2 and V is TRBV28; possibly TRBD1 for D (5 bases). The CDR3 is made up of 16 amino acids. The germline V gene encodes CDR1 MDHEN and CDR2 SYDVKM. V shed 6 bases and J shed 3 bases, with 20 bases lying between them. The CDR3 DNA sequence: TGTGCCAGCAGCCCGCTTCGAGGGGCCCAATACTATGGCTACACCTTC. This codes for CASSPLRGAQYYGYTF.

V and J are TRBV30 and TRBJ1-1; D is perhaps TRBD1 (5 bases). Deletions cut 8 bases from V and 0 bases from J, with 16 bases between. In germline, CDR1 is GTSNPN, CDR2 SVGIG (reference sequence). The CDR3 totals 14 residues. The CDR3 nucleotides are TGTGCCCATTTTGCATGGACAATGAACACTGAAGCTTTCTTT. Translation gives CAHFAWTMNTEAFF.

This clonotype has only a few counts. The CDR3 sequence: CSVETSGAYEQYF. In DNA, the CDR3 is TGCAGCGTTGAGACTAGCGGAGCCTACGAGCAGTACTTC. V usage is TRBV29-1 and J usage is TRBJ2-7; 9 nucleotides line up with TRBD2. The CDR3 contains 13 residues. The trim removed 3 bases at V and 2 bases at J, leaving 2 bases unmatched. Per the germline V gene, CDR1 is SQVTM and CDR2 is ANQGSEA.

This chain links TRBV2 with TRBJ2-3, with 10 nucleotides matching TRBD2. This CDR3 has 14 amino acids. Germline values: CDR1 SNHLY, CDR2 FYNNEI. J lost 0 bases, V lost 10 bases, and 4 bases had no gene match. CDR3 sequence: CAILAGTSTDTQYF. The CDR3 nucleotides are TGTGCCATACTAGCGGGGACTAGCACAGATACGCAGTATTTT.